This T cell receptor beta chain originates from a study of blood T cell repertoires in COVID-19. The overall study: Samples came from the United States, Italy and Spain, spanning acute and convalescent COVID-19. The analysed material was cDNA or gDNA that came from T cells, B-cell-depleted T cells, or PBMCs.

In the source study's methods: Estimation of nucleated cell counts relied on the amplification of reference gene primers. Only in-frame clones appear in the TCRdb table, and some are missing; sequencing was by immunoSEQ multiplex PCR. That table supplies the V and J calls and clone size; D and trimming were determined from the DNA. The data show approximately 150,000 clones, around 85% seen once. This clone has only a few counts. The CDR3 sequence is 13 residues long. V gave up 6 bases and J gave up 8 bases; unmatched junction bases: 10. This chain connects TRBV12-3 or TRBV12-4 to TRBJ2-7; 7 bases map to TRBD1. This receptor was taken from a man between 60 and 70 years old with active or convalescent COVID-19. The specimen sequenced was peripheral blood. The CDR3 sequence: CASSLGQEGKQYF. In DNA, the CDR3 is TGTGCCAGCAGCCTCGGACAGGAAGGAAAGCAGTACTTC.